The 18 T cell receptor beta chains below all came from one sample that was sequenced in a study of cytomegalovirus exposure and HLA in healthy donors. The data were produced by immunoSEQ multiplex PCR, yet TCRdb's version contains in-frame clones alone and is incomplete. The data show 65,000 to 75,000 clones, nearly 95% seen once. Sequenced sample: PBMCs. All receptors derive from a young man in good health and CMV-seropositive.

The rearrangement joins TRBV10-3 to TRBJ2-7; no firm D call. Germline CDR1 reads ENHRY; CDR2 reads SYGVKD. The CDR3 loop spans 14 amino acids. V lost 3 bases to trimming and J lost 4 bases, with 13 bases between them. CDR3 sequence: CAISDRIGLYEQYF. The CDR3 coding sequence is TGTGCCATCAGTGACAGGATTGGGTTATACGAGCAGTACTTC.

J is TRBJ1-1 and V is TRBV2; D not resolved. The CDR3 consists of 14 residues. The V and J ends lost 5 bases and 1 base respectively, with 11 bases between them. Germline assignment: CDR1 SNHLY and CDR2 FYNNEI. CDR3 DNA: TGTGCCAGCAGTATCCGCGTAGCGAACACTGAAGCTTTCTTT. Translated, it gives CASSIRVANTEAFF.

The rearrangement links TRBV6-1 to TRBJ1-1; weak D call: TRBD1 (5 bases). Germline V gene sequence: CDR1 MNHNS, CDR2 SASEGT. Trimming cost V 4 bases and J 2 bases, with 11 bases left between them. This CDR3 is built from 14 residues. CDR3 loop: CASSVTGDNTEAFF. CDR3 DNA sequence: TGTGCCAGCAGTGTCACAGGAGACAACACTGAAGCTTTCTTT.

The chain carries TRBV10-3 and TRBJ2-7; 8 bases fit TRBD1. Germline CDR1 ENHRY, CDR2 SYGVKD. The CDR3 is 14 residues long. V lost 2 bases, J lost 6 bases, and 6 bases stayed unmatched. The CDR3 spells CAISERGTGFEQYF. The CDR3 nucleotides read TGTGCCATCAGTGAGAGAGGGACAGGCTTCGAGCAGTACTTC.

The gene calls are TRBV5-1 and TRBJ1-3; D gene uncertain. V was trimmed by 1 base and J by 0 bases, leaving 17 bases between them. CDR1 SGHRS and CDR2 YFSETQ come from the germline V gene. The CDR3 is 18 amino acids. The DNA for the CDR3 is TGCGCCAGCAGCTTGTTCGTTTTGTCCGGTCGCTCTGGAAACACCATATATTTT. Protein product: CASSLFVLSGRSGNTIYF.

V usage is TRBV28 and J usage is TRBJ2-7, with 10 positions matching TRBD1. The CDR3 is 14 amino acids. The V segment lost 5 bases and the J segment 6 bases; nucleotides outside the gene matches: 7. CDR1 is MDHEN and CDR2 is SYDVKM in the germline V gene. CDR3 region: CASSVPGQGTEQYF. CDR3 DNA: TGTGCCAGCAGTGTCCCGGGACAGGGGACCGAGCAGTACTTC.

CDR3 DNA sequence: TGCGCCAGCAGCTTGTCACAGGGGGCCGCCTACGAGCAGTACTTC. Protein product: CASSLSQGAAYEQYF. The rearrangement links TRBV5-1 to TRBJ2-7, with 9 bases lining up with TRBD1. Germline CDR1 is SGHRS and CDR2 is YFSETQ. V gave up 1 base and J gave up 2 bases; unmatched junction bases: 4. This CDR3 has 15 amino acids.

The chain recombines TRBV15 with TRBJ2-5, with 14 positions matching TRBD2. The CDR3 totals 15 residues. The germline V gene has CDR1 LNHNV and CDR2 YYDKDF (reference sequence). V shed 10 bases, J shed 5 bases, and the junction held 9 bases outside the gene matches. The CDR3 DNA reads TGTGCCAGCAGGGGACTAGCGGGAGTGGAGGAGACCCAGTACTTC. As protein: CASRGLAGVEETQYF.

The V and J genes are TRBV5-6 and TRBJ2-7, with D possibly TRBD2 on 5 matching bases. The V gene lost 1 base and the J gene lost 4 bases, with 12 bases spanning the gap. Germline V lookup: CDR1 SGHDT, CDR2 YYEEEE. The CDR3 covers 14 residues. This CDR3 is CASSLRERWYEQYF. For the CDR3, the DNA is TGTGCCAGCAGCTTGCGCGAGCGGTGGTACGAGCAGTACTTC.

The chain joins TRBV28 to TRBJ1-5, with a tentative D call TRBD1 (6 bases). Germline CDR1 and CDR2: MDHEN and SYDVKM. V dropped 11 bases and J dropped 2 bases, with 10 bases sitting between them. This CDR3 has 12 amino acids. The CDR3 region is CASGAGNQPQHF. CDR3 sequence (DNA): TGTGCCTCAGGGGCTGGCAATCAGCCCCAGCATTTT.

This clone was detected once. This sequence joins TRBV11-1 and TRBJ2-2, with D perhaps TRBD2 (7 bases). Trimming removed 2 bases from V and 4 bases from J, with 11 bases in between. Germline CDR1 reads SGHAT; CDR2 reads FQDESV (reference sequence). The CDR3 covers 15 residues. The CDR3 DNA reads as TGTGCCAGCAGCTTATATAGGGGGGGCACCGGGGAGCTGTTTTTT. It translates to CASSLYRGGTGELFF.

This clone was seen a handful of times. The J gene is TRBJ2-2, the V gene TRBV19; 8 bases line up with TRBD1. Trimming at V came to 1 base and at J to 6 bases, leaving 4 bases not matched to a gene. This CDR3 comprises 15 residues. Germline loops: CDR1 LNHDA, CDR2 SQIVND (reference sequence). The CDR3: CASSIVRGQAGELFF. CDR3 sequence (DNA): TGTGCCAGTAGTATAGTTAGGGGACAGGCCGGGGAGCTGTTTTTT. Full variable domain (remainder filled in from reference TRBV19 and TRBJ2-2): DGGITQSPKYLFRKEGQNVTLSCEQNLNHDAMYWYRQDPGQGLRLIYYSQIVNDFQKGDIAEGYSVSREKKESFPLTVTSAQKNPTAFYLCASSIVRGQAGELFFGEGSRLTVL.

V is TRBV5-1 and J is TRBJ2-2, with 15 bases matching TRBD2. V trimming: 7 bases; J trimming: 8 bases; junction bases outside the gene matches: 12. The V gene's germline CDR1 is SGHRS and CDR2 YFSETQ. The CDR3 spans 17 residues. Here the CDR3 DNA reads TGCGCCAGCGGACTAGCGGGAGGGCCGGGCATGACGGGGGAGCTGTTTTTT. Translation: CASGLAGGPGMTGELFF.

In nucleotides, the CDR3 is TGTGCCAGCAGTTCCGGGACAGGGAGGGTCGAGCAGTACTTC. Translated: CASSSGTGRVEQYF. The chain recombines TRBV28 with TRBJ2-7; TRBD1 matches at 9 bases. Germline V gene lookup returns CDR1 MDHEN and CDR2 SYDVKM. The CDR3 length is 14 residues. Unmatched junction bases numbered 7, after V lost 4 bases and J lost 6 bases.

The rearrangement uses TRBV2 and TRBJ2-1; 11 nucleotides align to TRBD2. The ends lost 2 bases at V and 6 bases at J; junction bases unmatched: 6. CDR1 and CDR2 (germline): SNHLY, FYNNEI. The length of the CDR3 is 16 residues. The CDR3 DNA follows: TGTGCCAGCAGTGAAACCGGACTAGCGGGTGGCAATGAGCAGTTCTTC. Translation: CASSETGLAGGNEQFF.

The gene calls are TRBV28 and TRBJ2-2, with 7 nucleotides matching TRBD2. The CDR3 covers 15 residues. J gave up 1 base and V 3 bases, and 2 bases lay outside the gene matches. CDR1 MDHEN and CDR2 SYDVKM come from the germline V gene. The CDR3 spells CASSFAGVNTGELFF. The CDR3 DNA reads TGTGCCAGCAGTTTTGCGGGAGTGAACACCGGGGAGCTGTTTTTT.

For the CDR3, the DNA is TGTGCCAGCAGTGTAGAGAGTAGCTCCTACGAGCAGTACTTC. It is translated as CASSVESSSYEQYF. The J gene is TRBJ2-7, the V gene TRBV6-6; D not certain. Germline-derived CDR1 and CDR2 are MNHNY and SVGAGI (reference sequence). Trimming stripped 5 bases from V and 0 bases from J, with 11 bases between. The CDR3 loop spans 14 amino acids.

CDR3 sequence (DNA): TGTGCCAGCAGCTTGGGACTAGCGGGAGTAGAGACCCAGTACTTC. Protein sequence: CASSLGLAGVETQYF. The chain couples TRBV11-3 to TRBJ2-5, with TRBD2 matching 14 bases. The CDR3 extends over 15 amino acids. Germline CDR1 SGHNT, CDR2 YENEEA. The junction had 1 base not matched to a gene; V was cut back by 3 bases and J by 4 bases.